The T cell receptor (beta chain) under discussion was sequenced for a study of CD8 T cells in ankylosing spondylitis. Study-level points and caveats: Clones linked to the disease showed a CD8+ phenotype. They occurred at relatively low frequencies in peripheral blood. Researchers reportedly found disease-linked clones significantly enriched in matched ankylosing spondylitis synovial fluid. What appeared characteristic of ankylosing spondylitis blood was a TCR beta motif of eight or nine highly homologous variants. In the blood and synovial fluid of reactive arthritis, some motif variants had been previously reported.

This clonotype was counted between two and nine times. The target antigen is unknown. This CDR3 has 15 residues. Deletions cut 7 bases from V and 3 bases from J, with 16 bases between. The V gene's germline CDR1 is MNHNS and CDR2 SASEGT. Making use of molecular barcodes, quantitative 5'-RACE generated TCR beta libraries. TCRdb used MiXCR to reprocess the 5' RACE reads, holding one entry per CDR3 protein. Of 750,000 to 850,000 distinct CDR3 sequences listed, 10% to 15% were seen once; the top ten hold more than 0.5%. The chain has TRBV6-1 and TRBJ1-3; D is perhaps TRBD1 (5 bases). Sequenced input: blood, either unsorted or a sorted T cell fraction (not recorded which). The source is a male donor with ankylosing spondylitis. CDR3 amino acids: CASTDRQGGGNTIYF. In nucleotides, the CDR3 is TGTGCCAGCACCGATAGGCAGGGAGGTGGAAACACCATATATTTT.